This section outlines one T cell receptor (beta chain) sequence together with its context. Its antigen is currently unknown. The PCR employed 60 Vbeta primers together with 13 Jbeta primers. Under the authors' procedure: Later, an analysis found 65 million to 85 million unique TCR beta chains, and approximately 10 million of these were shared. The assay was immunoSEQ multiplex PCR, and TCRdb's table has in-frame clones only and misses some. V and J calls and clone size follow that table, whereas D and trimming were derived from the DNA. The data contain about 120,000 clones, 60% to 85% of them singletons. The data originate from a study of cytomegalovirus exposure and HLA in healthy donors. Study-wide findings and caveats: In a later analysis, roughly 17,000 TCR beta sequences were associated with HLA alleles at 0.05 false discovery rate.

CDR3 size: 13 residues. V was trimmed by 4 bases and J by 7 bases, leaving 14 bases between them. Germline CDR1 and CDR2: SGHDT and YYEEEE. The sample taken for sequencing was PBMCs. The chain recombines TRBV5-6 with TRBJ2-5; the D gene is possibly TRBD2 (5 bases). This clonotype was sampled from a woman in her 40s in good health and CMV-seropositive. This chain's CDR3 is CASSQESAGTQYF. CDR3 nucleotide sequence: TGTGCCAGCAGCCAGGAGTCTGCGGGGACCCAGTACTTC.